The clone carrying this T cell receptor (beta chain) came up once. Original data processing: Amplifying reference gene primers gave estimates of nucleated cell counts. The repertoire was sequenced with immunoSEQ multiplex PCR; TCRdb's copy has only in-frame clones and lacks some. For V, J and clone size, that table is used; D and trimming come from the DNA. The sample has about 120,000 clones, roughly 83% seen once. The sample originates from a study of blood T cell repertoires in COVID-19. On the study more broadly: The United States, Italy and Spain supplied acute and convalescent COVID-19 samples. T cells, B-cell-depleted T cells, or PBMCs provided the cDNA or gDNA that served as material.

The receptor comes from a young man with acute or convalescent COVID-19. Sequencing input: peripheral blood.

This CDR3 is CASSSAPPDLVKNIQYF. As DNA, the CDR3 is TGTGCCAGCAGTTCGGCCCCACCCGACTTAGTCAAAAACATTCAGTACTTC. This chain uses TRBV27 with TRBJ2-4; D call uncertain. Germline CDR1 and CDR2: MNHEY and SMNVEV (reference sequence). This CDR3 is 17 amino acids long. The V end lost 4 bases, the J end lost 3 bases, and 19 bases lay between the germline ends.